This TCR beta chain is from a study of breast tumors, draining lymph nodes, adjacent tissues. One entry per CDR3 protein, called by TCRdb with MiXCR from the multiplex PCR reads. Of a few hundred thousand distinct CDR3 sequences detected, under 40% appear once; the ten largest clones hold approximately 3.5%. The germline V gene encodes CDR1 SGDLS and CDR2 YYNGEE. The CDR3 is 15 residues long. V was trimmed by 2 bases and J by 4 bases, leaving 16 bases between them. The lymph nodes were axillary draining lymph nodes from breast cancer patients. Specimen: axillary lymph node tissue. The rearrangement uses TRBV9 and TRBJ2-7; no reliable D call. This clonotype was sampled from a female donor with breast cancer. Some clones in this sample may be carry-over from other donors' samples. The CDR3 spells CASSVGPGFQYEQYF. In nucleotides, the CDR3 is TGTGCCAGCAGCGTGGGTCCGGGCTTTCAATACGAGCAGTACTTC.